This T cell receptor (beta chain) is drawn from a study of T cell repertoires in aging, cancer and after chemotherapy. Overall study: The whole study produced a dataset of roughly 8.8 million TCR reads.

TRB rearrangements spanning V, D and J were amplified using mixed TRB-A/B primers. TCRdb called the multiplex PCR reads again in MiXCR, with one record for every CDR3 protein. The sample shows 6,500 to 9,500 distinct CDR3 sequences, 20% to 25% of them seen only once. Study results and caveats: In healthy donors, age-related TCR diversity loss mainly reflected lost richness. Age-matched healthy donors had significantly more diverse, less clonal blood TCR repertoires than untreated cancer patients.

From germline, CDR1 is MDHEN and CDR2 SYDVKM. Trimming cost V 3 bases and J 3 bases, with 7 bases left between them. The CDR3 contains 13 residues. As to this clonotype: Antigen: not known.

Amplification of TCR beta used genomic DNA extracted from peripheral blood. Input material: blood. V and J are TRBV28 and TRBJ2-3; tentatively, D is TRBD2 (6 bases). The origin of this receptor is a human donor with a blood cancer. This chain's CDR3 is CASSLEGTDTQYF. In DNA form, the CDR3 reads TGTGCCAGCAGTTTGGAGGGAACAGATACGCAGTATTTT.